A selection of T cell receptor beta chains follows, all from one sample in a study of shared clonotypes between healthy human individuals. The method was immunoSEQ multiplex PCR; TCRdb's version includes in-frame clones alone and lacks a portion of them. The repertoire holds hundreds of thousands of clones, with around 81% as singletons. The sample comprised PBMCs. These receptors all come from a woman aged 40 to 50 in good health. Some clones in this sample may be carry-over from other donors' samples. Both conserved end residues are part of each CDR3. Fields, in order: V gene, D gene, J gene, clone size, CDR3 DNA, CDR3 protein. A D gene is named only where the DNA matches it firmly. Clone size is not always given. Where it is, it says once, few, many or a class for expanded clones.

TRBV11-1,NA,TRBJ2-3,NA,TGTGCCAGCAGCTTAAACGGGGCAGGGAGCACAGATACGCAGTATTTT,CASSLNGAGSTDTQYF
TRBV7-9,NA,TRBJ2-3,NA,TGTGCCAGCAGCCCGACTGCTAGCACAGATACGCAGTATTTT,CASSPTASTDTQYF
TRBV5-1,TRBD1,TRBJ2-6,NA,TGCGCCAGCAGCTTGGCCGCTGGGACAGGAGCCTCTGGGGCCAACGTCCTGACTTTC,CASSLAAGTGASGANVLTF
TRBV27,NA,TRBJ2-2,NA,TGTGCCAGCAGGGGGGTGCAGGCGAACACCGGGGAGCTGTTTTTT,CASRGVQANTGELFF
TRBV27,NA,TRBJ2-1,NA,TGTGCCAGCAGTTTAAGACGGACAGCCAATGAGCAGTTCTTC,CASSLRRTANEQFF
TRBV6-6,NA,TRBJ2-4,few,TGTGCCAGCAGTTTGAGTTTGGACATTCAGTACTTC,CASSLSLDIQYF
TRBV5-5,NA,TRBJ2-7,NA,TGTGCCAGCAGCCCCATAGCGGAGCTGGGTGTTTACGAGCAGTACTTC,CASSPIAELGVYEQYF
TRBV4-3,TRBD2,TRBJ2-3,NA,TGCGCCAGCAGCCAAGATGGACTAGCGGGAGGAGGCACAGATACGCAGTATTTT,CASSQDGLAGGGTDTQYF
TRBV5-5,NA,TRBJ2-1,few,TGTGCCAGCAGCGCATACAGGGAACTCTCCTACAATGAGCAGTTCTTC,CASSAYRELSYNEQFF
TRBV7-9,TRBD2,TRBJ2-1,NA,TGTGCCAGCACAAGGACGCGACTAGCGGATAACAATGAGCAGTTCTTC,CASTRTRLADNNEQFF
TRBV6-5,NA,TRBJ1-5,NA,TGTGCCAGCAGGACGGGAGGGGTTAGTGGTCAGCCCCAGCATTTT,CASRTGGVSGQPQHF
TRBV6-5,TRBD1,TRBJ2-7,NA,TGTGCCAGCAGACAGGGGACCTACGAGCAGTACTTC,CASRQGTYEQYF
TRBV29-1,TRBD2,TRBJ2-1,NA,TGCAGCGTGCCGGGACTAGCTATCTATGAGCAGTTCTTC,CSVPGLAIYEQFF
TRBV30,TRBD2,TRBJ2-3,NA,TGTGCCTGGAGCGAGCTAGCGGAAAGCACAGATACGCAGTATTTT,CAWSELAESTDTQYF
TRBV5-1,TRBD2,TRBJ2-3,once,TGCGCCAGCAGCTTTAGCGGGGCTAGCACAGATACGCAGTATTTT,CASSFSGASTDTQYF
TRBV2,NA,TRBJ1-1,NA,TGTGCCAGCAGTGACCAGGGTACGATGAACACTGAAGCTTTCTTT,CASSDQGTMNTEAFF
TRBV2,NA,TRBJ2-5,NA,TGTGCCAGCAGTGCATCTTCTTCCCAGATCCGGCAGTACTTC,CASSASSSQIRQYF
TRBV6-4,NA,TRBJ2-1,NA,TGTGCCAGCAGCCTGGAGCCCTACAATGAGCAGTTCTTC,CASSLEPYNEQFF
TRBV18,TRBD1,TRBJ2-7,NA,TGTGCCAGCACTAACCCGGAGACAGGGGTAGACGAGCAGTACTTC,CASTNPETGVDEQYF
TRBV2,NA,TRBJ2-7,NA,TGTGCCAGCGGGAGCGTAATCAACGAGCAGTACTTC,CASGSVINEQYF
TRBV30,NA,TRBJ1-2,few,TGTGCCTGGGGGGAGCTCTATGGCTACACCTTC,CAWGELYGYTF
TRBV5-1,TRBD1,TRBJ1-3,few,TGCGCCAGCAGCTTGGGACAGGGGACTTTTGGAAACACCATATATTTT,CASSLGQGTFGNTIYF
TRBV18,NA,TRBJ2-1,NA,TGTGCCAGCTCACCAGAAGGACTCGCCTACAATGAGCAGTTCTTC,CASSPEGLAYNEQFF
TRBV5-5,TRBD1,TRBJ2-5,NA,TGTGCCAGCAGCCTCGGGACAGGGGAATACTGGAGCGGTGAGACCCAGTACTTC,CASSLGTGEYWSGETQYF
TRBV6-1,NA,TRBJ2-1,NA,TGTGCCAGCAGTATAAGCGGGTCTTGGAATGAGCAGTTCTTC,CASSISGSWNEQFF
TRBV7-9,NA,TRBJ1-5,NA,TGTGCCAGCCAAAAGGGGGGGCACAGCAATCAGCCCCAGCATTTT,CASQKGGHSNQPQHF
TRBV5-6,TRBD2,TRBJ2-1,NA,TGTGCCAGCAGCCTACTAGCGGGAAAGAACAATGAGCAGTTCTTC,CASSLLAGKNNEQFF
TRBV19,NA,TRBJ1-5,NA,TGTGCCAGTAGTGTGGGACATAGCCTCGGCAATCAGCCCCAGCATTTT,CASSVGHSLGNQPQHF
TRBV6-5,NA,TRBJ2-1,NA,TGTGCCAGCAGTTACAGGGGCGGTTGGAATGAGCAGTTCTTC,CASSYRGGWNEQFF
TRBV28,NA,TRBJ2-1,NA,TGTGCCAGCAGTAAAACGGGAAATGAGCAGTTCTTC,CASSKTGNEQFF
TRBV18,NA,TRBJ2-3,NA,TGTGCCAGCTCACGCCGGGGAGATCGGGCGGATACGCAGTATTTT,CASSRRGDRADTQYF
TRBV28,NA,TRBJ2-2,NA,TGTGCCAGCACCTCCGGGATGCCCACCGGGGAGCTGTTTTTT,CASTSGMPTGELFF
TRBV11-2,TRBD1,TRBJ1-2,once,TGTGCCAGCAGCTGGTCAGGGGGCAACTATGGCTACACCTTC,CASSWSGGNYGYTF
TRBV28,TRBD1,TRBJ2-5,NA,TGTGCCAGCAGTTCGACAGGGAAGACCCAGTACTTC,CASSSTGKTQYF
TRBV18,TRBD2,TRBJ2-7,NA,TGTGCCAGCTCAACAGGGACTAGCGCTGCCTACGAGCAGTACTTC,CASSTGTSAAYEQYF
TRBV6-4,NA,TRBJ1-1,NA,TGTGCCAGCAGGGCAGGGTTGAACACTGAAGCTTTCTTT,CASRAGLNTEAFF
TRBV19,TRBD2,TRBJ2-3,few,TGTGCCAGTAGTGGGGGACTAGCGGGGGTACCTGGCACAGATACGCAGTATTTT,CASSGGLAGVPGTDTQYF
TRBV5-4,TRBD1,TRBJ1-5,few,TGTGCCAGCAGCTTAGGACAGGACTACCTTAGCAATCAGCCCCAGCATTTT,CASSLGQDYLSNQPQHF
TRBV10-3,NA,TRBJ2-1,many,TGTGCCATCAGTGAGTCGTGGCAGGGGTACAATGAGCAGTTCTTC,CAISESWQGYNEQFF
TRBV19,NA,TRBJ1-5,few,TGTGCCAGTAGTAGTAGGGAGAATCAGCCCCAGCATTTT,CASSSRENQPQHF
TRBV7-9,TRBD2,TRBJ2-2,NA,TGTGCCAGCAGCTTAATTCGGCGGGAGACGAACACCGGGGAGCTGTTTTTT,CASSLIRRETNTGELFF
TRBV21-1,NA,TRBJ1-3,NA,TGTGCCAGCAGCAAAGTGTTGCGCGGGACAGGGGCACACACCATATATTTT,CASSKVLRGTGAHTIYF
TRBV7-9,NA,TRBJ2-3,few,TGTGCCAGCAGCGTGCCTCGAGGGTCGGGCACAGATACGCAGTATTTT,CASSVPRGSGTDTQYF
TRBV7-3,NA,TRBJ2-7,NA,TGTGCCAGCAGCCTGGACAGTGGAATGCGGGAGCAGTACTTC,CASSLDSGMREQYF
TRBV7-2,NA,TRBJ1-1,NA,TGTGCCAGCAGCTTAGAGGTGGAAGCTTTCTTT,CASSLEVEAFF
TRBV5-6,TRBD2,TRBJ2-5,NA,TGTGCCAGCAGCTCCCGGACTAGCGGGAGGGTTAGAGAGACCCAGTACTTC,CASSSRTSGRVRETQYF
TRBV7-6,NA,TRBJ2-2,few,TGTGCCAGCAGCTCAAGACAGACCGGGGAGCTGTTTTTT,CASSSRQTGELFF
TRBV18,TRBD2,TRBJ2-1,NA,TGTGCCAGCTCACCTAGCGGGAGGGAAAATGAGCAGTTCTTC,CASSPSGRENEQFF
TRBV9,NA,TRBJ2-3,NA,TGTGCCAGCAGCGTAGGGGCAGGGACCACAGATACGCAGTATTTT,CASSVGAGTTDTQYF
TRBV6-6,NA,TRBJ1-1,NA,TGTGCCAGCAGTTACTCGGGACGGGCGAACACTGAAGCTTTCTTT,CASSYSGRANTEAFF
TRBV5-1,NA,TRBJ2-2,NA,TGCGCCAGCAGCCCACAAGCGGGCCACACCGGGGAGCTGTTTTTT,CASSPQAGHTGELFF
TRBV7-7,TRBD1,TRBJ2-3,NA,TGTGCTAGCAGCAGGGGGCGCACAGATACGCAGTATTTT,CASSRGRTDTQYF
TRBV11-2,TRBD2,TRBJ2-1,NA,TGTGCCAGCAGCTTAGCACTAGCGGAACTAAATGAGCAGTTCTTC,CASSLALAELNEQFF
TRBV4-1,TRBD2,TRBJ2-5,NA,TGCGCCAGCAGCCGGGGGGGCCAAGAGACCCAGTACTTC,CASSRGGQETQYF
TRBV5-4,TRBD2,TRBJ2-2,once,TGTGCCAGCAGCTTGGCCCTAGCGGGAGGCCGGAACACCGGGGAGCTGTTTTTT,CASSLALAGGRNTGELFF
TRBV5-6,TRBD1,TRBJ2-5,NA,TGTGCCAGCAGCTTGGTGGACAGGGGTTTGAGAGAGACCCAGTACTTC,CASSLVDRGLRETQYF
TRBV5-6,TRBD2,TRBJ2-3,NA,TGTGCCAGCAGCCCTCTAGCGGGAAGCACAGATACGCAGTATTTT,CASSPLAGSTDTQYF
TRBV5-6,TRBD1,TRBJ1-1,NA,TGTGCCAGCAGCAGGGACAGGGACACTGAAGCTTTCTTT,CASSRDRDTEAFF
TRBV7-9,NA,TRBJ2-7,NA,TGTGCCAGCAGCGACACAACCAGACACGGTGGCTTCTACGAGCAGTACTTC,CASSDTTRHGGFYEQYF